These 21 T cell receptor beta chains share one sample of origin, sequenced in a study of Ad26.COV2.S vaccination and SARS-CoV-2 variants. The assay was immunoSEQ multiplex PCR, and TCRdb's table has in-frame clones only and misses some. Of about 350,000 clones listed, roughly 85% were seen once; the top ten hold 3.3%. Documented treatment: over 15 received Ad26.COV2.S at low or high dose, single or two shots; five or six received placebo; per-sample allocation not given. Repertoires come from day 63 after the first vaccine or placebo injection. Sample: peripheral blood, taken in a trial of Ad26.COV2.S vaccine versus placebo. Every receptor here comes from a person aged 18-60 years who received the Ad26.COV2.S COVID-19 vaccine or a placebo.

The rearrangement joins TRBV11-2 to TRBJ1-3, with a possible D match to TRBD1 (6 bases). V was cut by 2 bases and J by 2 bases, with 10 bases left in between. Looked up from germline, CDR1 is SGHAT and CDR2 is FQNNGV. This CDR3 has 15 amino acids. CDR3 amino acids: CASSLFWGPGNTIYF. DNA for the CDR3: TGTGCCAGCAGCTTATTCTGGGGGCCTGGAAACACCATATATTTT. The full variable domain, with the rest looked up from reference TRBV11-2 and TRBJ1-3, is EAGVAQSPRYKIIEKRQSVAFWCNPISGHATLYWYQQILGQGPKLLIQFQNNGVVDDSQLPKDRFSAERLKGVDSTLKIQPAKLEDSAVYLCASSLFWGPGNTIYFGEGSWLTVV.

This clone was counted only a few times. In nucleotides, the CDR3 is TGTGCCAGCGGATCGAACACTGAAGCTTTCTTT. Its protein is CASGSNTEAFF. This chain connects TRBV7-9 to TRBJ1-1; D gene uncertain. In germline, CDR1 is SEHNR, CDR2 FQNEAQ (reference sequence). This CDR3 region has 11 residues. The V end lost 8 bases, the J end lost 1 base, and 5 bases lay between the germline ends. Combining the CDR3 with reference TRBV7-9 and TRBJ1-1 gives the whole variable domain DTGVSQNPRHKITKRGQNVTFRCDPISEHNRLYWYRQTLGQGPEFLTYFQNEAQLEKSRLLSDRFSAERPKGSFSTLEIQRTEQGDSAMYLCASGSNTEAFFGQGTRLTVV.

This clone was found many times. The chain joins TRBV30 to TRBJ1-1, with a tentative D call TRBD1 (5 bases). The CDR3 runs to 12 residues. The germline gives CDR1 GTSNPN, CDR2 SVGIG (reference sequence). Trimming shortened V by 2 bases and J by 11 bases, and 15 bases separated the two germline ends. In DNA form, the CDR3 reads TGTGCCTGGAGTCGTAAAGAATGGGGCGCTTTCTTT. It codes for CAWSRKEWGAFF. The full variable domain, its missing parts supplied by reference TRBV30 and TRBJ1-1, is SQTIHQWPATLVQPVGSPLSLECTVEGTSNPNLYWYRQAAGRGLQLLFYSVGIGQISSEVPQNLSASRPQDRQFILSSKKLLLSDSGFYLCAWSRKEWGAFFGQGTRLTVV.

The rearrangement joins TRBV4-3 to TRBJ2-5; D is uncertain. This CDR3 is built from 15 residues. V lost 2 bases and J lost 4, with 14 bases in between. Germline CDR1 reads LGHNA; CDR2 reads YSLEER. The CDR3 nucleotides are TGCGCCAGCAGCCAATCCAAAGGAACGGGAGAGACCCAGTACTTC. This translates into CASSQSKGTGETQYF.

The rearrangement joins TRBV30 to TRBJ2-6; weak D call: TRBD1 (6 bases). Germline values: CDR1 GTSNPN, CDR2 SVGIG (reference sequence). This CDR3 region has 14 residues. V was pared by 8 bases and J by 2 bases, with 13 bases between. The CDR3 sequence is CASHRAAGANVLTF. The CDR3 nucleotides are TGTGCCAGCCACAGGGCGGCTGGGGCCAACGTCCTGACTTTC.

This clone was counted a single time. This chain uses TRBV4-1 with TRBJ1-4; D is possibly TRBD1 (6 bases). V was cut by 6 bases and J by 4 bases, with 12 bases left in between. The CDR3 spans 14 residues. The germline V gene encodes CDR1 MGHRA and CDR2 YSYEKL. The CDR3 coding sequence is TGCGCCAGCAGGCGGACAGTGAGTAATGAAAAACTGTTTTTT. This gives the protein CASRRTVSNEKLFF.

This chain uses TRBV6-5 with TRBJ1-2; no clear D gene. The CDR3 is 14 amino acids. Germline CDR1 is MNHEY and CDR2 is SVGAGI. Trimming removed 6 bases from V and 8 bases from J, with 19 bases in between. CDR3 DNA: TGTGCCAGCAGGTGGAGTCTAACGGGCGGCGGCTACACCTTC. It is translated as CASRWSLTGGGYTF.

V usage is TRBV4-1 and J usage is TRBJ2-7, with 9 bases fitting TRBD1. The CDR3 contains 15 residues. CDR1 is MGHRA and CDR2 is YSYEKL in the germline V gene. Trimming took 4 bases from V and 3 from J; bases not matched to a gene: 7. The CDR3 region has the DNA TGCGCCAGCAGCCGCGGGACAGGGACTTACTACGAGCAGTACTTC. This sequence encodes CASSRGTGTYYEQYF.

V is TRBV18 and J is TRBJ1-6; 10 positions agree with TRBD1. After removal of 2 bases from V and 0 bases from J, the junction contained 4 bases not matched to a gene. The CDR3 length is 18 residues. Germline CDR1 and CDR2: KGHSH and LQKENI. The CDR3 DNA reads as TGTGCCAGCTCACCATGGGGACAGGGGAGCTCCTATAATTCACCCCTCCACTTT. It encodes CASSPWGQGSSYNSPLHF.

The genes are TRBV7-2 and TRBJ2-1; TRBD1 is a possible D gene (5 bases). The V and J ends lost 5 bases and 9 bases respectively, with 11 bases between them. The V gene's germline CDR1 is SGHTA and CDR2 FQGNSA. This CDR3 has 12 amino acids. In DNA, the CDR3 is TGTGCCAGCAGCCCCAGGGTTGGTGAGCAGTTCTTC. Translating gives CASSPRVGEQFF.

The rearrangement uses TRBV19 and TRBJ2-7; weak D call: TRBD1 (5 bases). Trimming removed 2 bases at V and 0 bases at J, with 14 bases between. Germline values: CDR1 LNHDA, CDR2 SQIVND (reference sequence). The CDR3 totals 16 residues. CDR3 in DNA: TGTGCCAGTAGTATAAGACCCGACAGAGACTCCTACGAGCAGTACTTC. It codes for CASSIRPDRDSYEQYF.

CDR3 loop: CASSADPGGGSTDTQYF. CDR3 nucleotide sequence: TGTGCCAGCAGCGCGGATCCCGGCGGGGGAAGCACAGATACGCAGTATTTT. The rearrangement uses TRBV7-9 and TRBJ2-3, with TRBD2 matching 7 bases. From germline, CDR1 is SEHNR and CDR2 FQNEAQ (reference sequence). This CDR3 is 17 amino acids long. Trimming cost V 5 bases and J 0 bases; bases outside gene matches: 11.

The V call is TRBV12-2, the J call TRBJ2-3; the table calls TRBD2, which could not be checked here. TRBV12-2 has pseudogene status. This CDR3 is 19 amino acids long. CDR3 sequence reads: CASRLATSGRIWGTDTQYF. The CDR3 DNA follows: TGTGCAAGTCGCTTAGCCACTAGCGGGAGAATTTGGGGCACAGATACGCAGTATTTT.

This chain uses TRBV4-1 with TRBJ2-7, with D maybe TRBD1 (5 bases). This CDR3 spans 16 amino acids. The germline V gene has CDR1 MGHRA and CDR2 YSYEKL. V lost 0 bases to trimming and J lost 0 bases, with 12 bases between them. The CDR3 bases are TGCGCCAGCAGCCAAGAGAAGGGGTCTTACTCCTACGAGCAGTACTTC. Protein: CASSQEKGSYSYEQYF.

This chain joins TRBV7-9 and TRBJ2-3, with 8 bases aligning to TRBD1. The CDR3 loop spans 16 amino acids. Germline CDR1 SEHNR, CDR2 FQNEAQ (reference sequence). V trimming: 6 bases; J trimming: 5 bases; junction bases outside the gene matches: 13. This CDR3 is CASRGTTGAVGDTQYF. The CDR3 coding sequence is TGTGCCAGCAGAGGGACGACAGGGGCCGTTGGAGATACGCAGTATTTT.

The chain has TRBV13 and TRBJ1-2, with D perhaps TRBD1 (6 bases). V gave up 6 bases and J gave up 7 bases, with 18 bases separating them. Germline V gives CDR1 PRHDT, CDR2 FYEKMQ (reference sequence). The CDR3 runs to 14 residues. In DNA, the CDR3 is TGTGCCAGCAGATTACAGGGAGGTTATCGTGGCTACACCTTC. Encoded protein: CASRLQGGYRGYTF.

The CDR3 here is CASSLGTSGIMPYEQYF. CDR3 DNA sequence: TGTGCCAGCAGCCTAGGGACTAGCGGGATAATGCCCTACGAGCAGTACTTC. The chain carries TRBV7-9 and TRBJ2-7, with TRBD2 identical over 13 bases. This CDR3 is built from 17 residues. The trim removed 5 bases at V and 2 bases at J, leaving 9 bases unmatched. The germline V gene has CDR1 SEHNR and CDR2 FQNEAQ (reference sequence).

J is TRBJ2-7 and V is TRBV28; 12 bases map to TRBD2. The CDR3 contains 14 residues. The trim removed 6 bases at V and 3 bases at J, leaving 3 bases unmatched. Germline CDR1 MDHEN, CDR2 SYDVKM. CDR3 sequence (DNA): TGTGCCAGCAGCACTAGCGGGAGGAGCTACGAGCAGTACTTC. Translated, it gives CASSTSGRSYEQYF.

The genes are TRBV19 and TRBJ1-1, with D maybe TRBD1 (5 bases). CDR3 length: 14 amino acids. CDR1 and CDR2 (germline): LNHDA, SQIVND (reference sequence). Trimming left V 6 bases short and J 5 bases short, with 16 bases between. The DNA for the CDR3 is TGTGCCAGTAGGAGAAGGGGAGAGGGTACTGAAGCTTTCTTT. It is translated as CASRRRGEGTEAFF. The variable domain in full, with the rest retrieved from reference TRBV19 and TRBJ1-1, is DGGITQSPKYLFRKEGQNVTLSCEQNLNHDAMYWYRQDPGQGLRLIYYSQIVNDFQKGDIAEGYSVSREKKESFPLTVTSAQKNPTAFYLCASRRRGEGTEAFFGQGTRLTVV.

The sample holds one count of this clone. This sequence joins TRBV6-5 and TRBJ1-2; TRBD1 matches 8 bases. Losses at the gene ends were 6 bases for V and 8 bases for J; bases not matched to a gene: 8. CDR3 size: 13 residues. CDR1 MNHEY and CDR2 SVGAGI come from the germline V gene. The CDR3 protein is CASRLPRGRGYTF. As DNA, the CDR3 is TGTGCCAGCAGACTACCCAGGGGGCGAGGCTACACCTTC.

The chain couples TRBV3-1 (or the pseudogene TRBV3-2) to TRBJ2-7, with D maybe TRBD1 (6 bases). CDR1 and CDR2 (germline): LGHDT, YNNKEL (reference sequence). CDR3 length: 15 amino acids. The V and J ends lost 1 base and 9 bases respectively, with 19 bases between them. The CDR3 loop is CASSQGGTRFFGQYF. CDR3 sequence (DNA): TGTGCCAGCAGCCAAGGGGGGACAAGGTTTTTCGGGCAGTACTTC.